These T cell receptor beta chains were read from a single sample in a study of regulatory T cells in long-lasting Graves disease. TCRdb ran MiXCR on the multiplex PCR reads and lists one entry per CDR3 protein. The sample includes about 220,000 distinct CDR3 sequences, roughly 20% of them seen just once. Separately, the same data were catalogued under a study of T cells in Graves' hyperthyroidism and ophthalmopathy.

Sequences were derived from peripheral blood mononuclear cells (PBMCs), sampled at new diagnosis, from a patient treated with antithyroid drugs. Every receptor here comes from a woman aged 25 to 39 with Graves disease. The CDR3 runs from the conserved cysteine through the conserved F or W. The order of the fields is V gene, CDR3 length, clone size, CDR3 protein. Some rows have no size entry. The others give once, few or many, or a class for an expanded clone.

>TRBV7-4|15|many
CASSFSGTGNTEAFF
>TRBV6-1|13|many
CAGGPSGNQPQHF
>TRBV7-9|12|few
CASSFETGEAFF
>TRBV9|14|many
CASGGVSGANVLTF
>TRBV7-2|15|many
CASSSQDRGGYEQYF
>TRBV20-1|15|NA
CSAPRLAGSPYEQYF
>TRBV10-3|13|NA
CAISDPGRQPQHF
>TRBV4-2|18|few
CASSQSKLAGDAKNIQYF
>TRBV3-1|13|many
CASSDRGRTEAFF
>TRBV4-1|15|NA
CASSPLATNTGELFF
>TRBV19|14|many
CASRTGGSTGELFF
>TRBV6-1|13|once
CASKGASQNEQFF
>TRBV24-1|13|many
CATSDPSEETQYF
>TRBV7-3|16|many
CASSLGQGFYTDTQYF